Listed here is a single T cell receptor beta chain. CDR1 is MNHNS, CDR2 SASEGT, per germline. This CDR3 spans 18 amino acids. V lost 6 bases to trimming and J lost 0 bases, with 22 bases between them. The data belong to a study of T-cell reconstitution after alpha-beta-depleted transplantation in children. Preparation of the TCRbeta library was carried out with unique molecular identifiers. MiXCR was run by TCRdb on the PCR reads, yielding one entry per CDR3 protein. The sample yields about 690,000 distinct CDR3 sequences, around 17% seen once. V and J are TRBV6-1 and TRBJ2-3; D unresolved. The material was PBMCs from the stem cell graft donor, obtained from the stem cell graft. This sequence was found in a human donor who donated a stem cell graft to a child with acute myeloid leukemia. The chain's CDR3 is CASSPSLAIFISTDTQYF. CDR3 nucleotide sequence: TGTGCCAGCAGCCCATCTCTTGCAATCTTTATAAGCACAGATACGCAGTATTTT.